This T cell receptor (beta chain) is drawn from a study of T-cell memory formation after mild COVID-19. About this clonotype: Its matching antigen is unknown.

Study outcomes and limitations: CD8+ contracting clones occupied EMRA, while CD4+ ones occupied mainly CM and EM. While clones contracting from day 15 to 85 were balanced between CD4 and CD8, later expanders leaned CD4+.

TCRdb analysed the 5' RACE reads with MiXCR anew, one entry per CDR3 protein. Of roughly 550,000 distinct CDR3 sequences in the sample, about a fifth were seen once. The CDR3 has 11 amino acids. CDR1 and CDR2 (germline): SNHLY, FYNNEI. V dropped 3 bases and J dropped 5 bases, with 1 base sitting between them. The clonotype was recovered from an adult woman who had mild COVID-19 (a few samples of this study predate the infection). Cell type and time point are not known. The material sequenced was PBMCs or a T cell subset sorted from them (not recorded which). This sequence joins TRBV2 and TRBJ2-2; no firm D call. The CDR3, as DNA: TGTGCCAGCAGTGAGACCGGGGAGCTGTTTTTT. Translated: CASSETGELFF.